These 27 T cell receptor beta chains came from one sample sequenced in a study of blood T cell repertoires in COVID-19. Sequenced by immunoSEQ multiplex PCR; TCRdb stores in-frame clones only, minus some. Counted here are around 160,000 clones, roughly 90% occurring once; the ten biggest clones make up 2.5% to 3.5%. Sample: peripheral blood. These TCRs come from a man aged 55 to 70 with acute or convalescent COVID-19.

The rearrangement uses TRBV5-4 and TRBJ1-2; TRBD1 matches 10 bases. This CDR3 is built from 15 residues. The V and J ends lost 0 bases and 8 bases, in that order; junction bases with no gene match: 7. Germline-derived CDR1 and CDR2 are SGHNT and YYREEE (reference sequence). The CDR3 bases are TGTGCCAGCAGCTTGGGTGGGACAGGGGCGTTCGGCTACACCTTC. Its protein is CASSLGGTGAFGYTF.

The chain joins TRBV9 to TRBJ2-3; TRBD1 matches at 8 bases. This CDR3 spans 14 amino acids. V was pared by 3 bases and J by 4 bases, with 4 bases of the junction left unmatched. CDR1 is SGDLS, CDR2 YYNGEE, per germline. The CDR3 loop is CASSAGQGADTQYF. The CDR3 DNA is TGTGCCAGCAGCGCCGGACAGGGAGCAGATACGCAGTATTTT. Filled out from reference TRBV9 and TRBJ2-3, the complete variable domain reads DSGVTQTPKHLITATGQRVTLRCSPRSGDLSVYWYQQSLDQGLQFLIQYYNGEERAKGNILERFSAQQFPDLHSELNLSSLELGDSALYFCASSAGQGADTQYFGPGTRLTVL.

This chain uses TRBV7-2 with TRBJ2-3; D gene unclear. The CDR3 is 15 residues long. V was clipped by 5 bases and J by 1 base, with 13 bases between them. Germline V gene data show CDR1 as SGHTA and CDR2 as FQGNSA. This chain's CDR3 is CASSLQWLGTDTQYF. The CDR3 DNA reads TGTGCCAGCAGCCTGCAGTGGCTAGGCACAGATACGCAGTATTTT.

This clone was picked up a small number of times. The chain employs TRBV4-2 and TRBJ1-2; D is possibly TRBD1 (6 bases). Per the germline V gene, CDR1 is LGHNA and CDR2 is YNFKEQ. Trimming shortened V by 0 bases and J by 0 bases, and 11 bases separated the two germline ends. The CDR3 contains 16 residues. Here the CDR3 reads CASSQDGTGTNYGYTF. CDR3 nucleotide sequence: TGTGCCAGCAGCCAAGATGGTACAGGGACTAACTATGGCTACACCTTC.

The chain combines TRBV6-2 or TRBV6-3 with TRBJ2-2; 10 positions agree with TRBD1. The CDR3 totals 17 residues. Germline CDR1 is MNHEY and CDR2 is SVGEGT. V dropped 0 bases and J dropped 5; count of bases not matched to a gene: 6. The CDR3 protein is CASSYSRDRGRTGELFF. For the CDR3, the DNA is TGTGCCAGCAGTTACTCGCGGGACAGGGGCAGGACCGGGGAGCTGTTTTTT.

The chain combines TRBV7-9 with TRBJ2-1; 9 nucleotides line up with TRBD1. CDR1 is SEHNR and CDR2 is FQNEAQ in the germline V gene (reference sequence). V lost 4 bases and J lost 8; bases outside the gene matches: 6. There are 14 residues in the CDR3. The CDR3 loop is CASSSGTGIDEQFF. CDR3 DNA: TGTGCCAGCAGCTCGGGGACAGGGATCGATGAGCAGTTCTTC. Filled out from reference TRBV7-9 and TRBJ2-1, the complete variable domain reads DTGVSQNPRHKITKRGQNVTFRCDPISEHNRLYWYRQTLGQGPEFLTYFQNEAQLEKSRLLSDRFSAERPKGSFSTLEIQRTEQGDSAMYLCASSSGTGIDEQFFGPGTRLTVL.

V and J are TRBV12-3 or TRBV12-4 and TRBJ1-1; D ambiguous. The CDR3 is 11 residues long. With 8 bases removed from V and 0 bases from J, the gap between germline ends came to 4 bases. CDR3 amino acids: CASRLNTEAFF. CDR3 sequence (DNA): TGTGCCAGCCGGTTGAACACTGAAGCTTTCTTT.

A note on this clone: A read error is likely, as this CDR3 ends without the conserved phenylalanine or tryptophan. The DNA is left out, because the CDR3 cannot be placed on it with certainty; the CDR3 is given as TCRdb lists it. The genes are TRBV5-6 and TRBJ1-2. Germline-derived CDR1 and CDR2 are SGHDT and YYEEEE. Both ends counted, the CDR3 spans 12 residues. CDR3 in amino acids: CASSFVQPVDFI.

CDR3 coding DNA: TGTGCCATCAGTGTGGGGTCAGGGGGATACCAAGAGACCCAGTACTTC. Protein product: CAISVGSGGYQETQYF. The chain has TRBV10-3 and TRBJ2-5, with 7 bases fitting TRBD1. The ends lost 4 bases at V and 0 bases at J; junction bases unmatched: 8. The germline V gene encodes CDR1 ENHRY and CDR2 SYGVKD. The CDR3 covers 16 residues.

V usage is TRBV9 and J usage is TRBJ1-5; D not certain. V gave up 0 bases and J gave up 10 bases, with 14 bases separating them. Per the germline V gene, CDR1 is SGDLS and CDR2 is YYNGEE. The CDR3 runs 14 residues. CDR3 sequence: CASSVAPPRGPQHF. CDR3 bases: TGTGCCAGCAGCGTAGCACCGCCCCGGGGACCCCAGCATTTT. The whole variable domain, remainder taken from reference TRBV9 and TRBJ1-5, is DSGVTQTPKHLITATGQRVTLRCSPRSGDLSVYWYQQSLDQGLQFLIQYYNGEERAKGNILERFSAQQFPDLHSELNLSSLELGDSALYFCASSVAPPRGPQHFGDGTRLSIL.

The chain recombines TRBV25-1 with TRBJ1-6, with 11 bases matching TRBD1. This CDR3 has 16 amino acids. V shed 0 bases, J shed 9 bases, and the junction held 4 bases outside the gene matches. The germline CDR1 and CDR2 sequences are MGHDK and SYGVNS. Here the CDR3 reads CASSEYRDRGISPLHF. The CDR3 DNA follows: TGTGCCAGCAGTGAATACCGGGACAGGGGGATTTCACCCCTCCACTTT.

The chain joins TRBV7-9 to TRBJ1-3; 8 nucleotides line up with TRBD1. Germline trimming cut 5 bases from V and 0 bases from J; bases unmatched to any gene: 9. The CDR3 contains 17 residues. CDR1 SEHNR and CDR2 FQNEAQ come from the germline V gene (reference sequence). The CDR3 loop is CASSPGQGGYSGNTIYF. In nucleotides, the CDR3 is TGTGCCAGCAGCCCCGGACAGGGAGGCTACTCTGGAAACACCATATATTTT.

The V call is TRBV5-1, the J call TRBJ1-2; TRBD1 matches 10 bases. The length of the CDR3 is 15 residues. Germline V gene lookup returns CDR1 SGHRS and CDR2 YFSETQ. The J segment lost 3 bases and the V segment lost 5 bases, leaving 7 bases of the junction unmatched. CDR3 loop: CASRHDRGLYYGYTF. CDR3 DNA: TGCGCCAGCAGACATGACAGGGGGCTATACTATGGCTACACCTTC.

The chain employs TRBV3-1 (or the pseudogene TRBV3-2) and TRBJ1-4, with D possibly being TRBD1 (5 bases). Germline V lookup: CDR1 LGHDT, CDR2 YNNKEL (reference sequence). The CDR3 is made up of 13 amino acids. Trimming removed 0 bases at V and 11 bases at J, with 10 bases between. CDR3 coding DNA: TGTGCCAGCAGCCAAGATGGCAGGGCTAAACTGTTTTTT. This sequence encodes CASSQDGRAKLFF.

The chain couples TRBV27 to TRBJ1-2, with D perhaps TRBD1 (6 bases). This CDR3 contains 15 residues. Germline loops: CDR1 MNHEY, CDR2 SMNVEV (reference sequence). V was cut by 3 bases and J by 3 bases, with 14 bases left in between. CDR3 sequence (DNA): TGTGCCAGCAGTTTGAGTGGGGGGGCGGACTATGGCTACACCTTC. Translating it yields CASSLSGGADYGYTF.

The chain has TRBV24-1 and TRBJ2-3; D not certain. Germline-derived CDR1 and CDR2 are KGHDR and SFDVKD. This CDR3 is 12 amino acids long. Trimming took 8 bases from V and 0 from J, leaving 5 bases between them. The CDR3 DNA is TGTGCCACCATGGCCAGCACAGATACGCAGTATTTT. This encodes CATMASTDTQYF.

In regard to this clone: The same CDR3 arises from other DNA sequences in this sample as well. The rearrangement joins TRBV7-2 to TRBJ2-7; D is uncertain. The CDR3 contains 14 residues. Germline values: CDR1 SGHTA, CDR2 FQGNSA. V was trimmed by 1 base and J by 0 bases, leaving 7 bases between them. CDR3 DNA sequence: TGTGCCAGCAGCTTAGGTCGCAGCTCCTACGAGCAGTACTTC. Its protein is CASSLGRSSYEQYF.

This clone appeared a few times. This rearrangement joins TRBV7-7 to TRBJ2-5, with TRBD2 matching 8 bases. The germline gives CDR1 SSHAT, CDR2 FNYEAQ (reference sequence). The CDR3 runs to 16 residues. V shed 3 bases and J 2 bases; nucleotides not matched to a gene: 8. CDR3 loop: CASSLGSGGPQETQYF. DNA for the CDR3: TGTGCCAGCAGCTTGGGGAGCGGGGGCCCTCAAGAGACCCAGTACTTC.

The chain carries TRBV5-1 and TRBJ1-1, with 7 bases that match TRBD1. There are 14 residues in the CDR3. Germline CDR1 SGHRS, CDR2 YFSETQ. Trimming cost V 2 bases and J 4 bases; bases outside gene matches: 5. The CDR3 protein is CASSLYRGRTEAFF. In nucleotides, the CDR3 is TGCGCCAGCAGCTTATACAGGGGACGCACTGAAGCTTTCTTT.

The rearrangement joins TRBV24-1 to TRBJ2-3; tentatively, D is TRBD1 (6 bases). There are 15 residues in the CDR3. V was cut by 6 bases and J by 1 base, with 13 bases left in between. The germline V gene encodes CDR1 KGHDR and CDR2 SFDVKD. The CDR3 here is CATSLPGDGTDTQYF. DNA for the CDR3: TGTGCCACCAGTTTACCAGGGGATGGCACAGATACGCAGTATTTT.

This clone was seen only once. V usage is TRBV6-6 and J usage is TRBJ1-1; D not certain. The V gene's germline CDR1 is MNHNY and CDR2 SVGAGI (reference sequence). This CDR3 has 15 amino acids. Trimming cost V 6 bases and J 1 base, with 15 bases left between them. DNA of the CDR3: TGTGCCAGCAGGTACCCTCCTTCAGGGAACACTGAAGCTTTCTTT. Translating it yields CASRYPPSGNTEAFF.

The J gene is TRBJ2-7, the V gene TRBV6-5, with TRBD1 matching 8 bases. This CDR3 is built from 15 residues. Germline CDR1 reads MNHEY; CDR2 reads SVGAGI. V was clipped by 5 bases and J by 0 bases; unmatched bases: 6. CDR3 amino acids: CASSPDRASSYEQYF. As DNA, the CDR3 is TGTGCCAGCAGTCCGGACAGGGCTAGCTCCTACGAGCAGTACTTC.

The chain links TRBV7-9 to TRBJ1-6; D might be TRBD1 (6 bases). Germline V gene lookup returns CDR1 SEHNR and CDR2 FQNEAQ (reference sequence). V was clipped by 1 base and J by 6 bases, with 7 bases between them. CDR3 length equals 14 residues. CDR3 nucleotide sequence: TGTGCCAGCAGCTTAGGGGGGCTTAATTCACCCCTCCACTTT. Translating it yields CASSLGGLNSPLHF. Drawing the rest from reference TRBV7-9 and TRBJ1-6, the complete variable domain is DTGVSQNPRHKITKRGQNVTFRCDPISEHNRLYWYRQTLGQGPEFLTYFQNEAQLEKSRLLSDRFSAERPKGSFSTLEIQRTEQGDSAMYLCASSLGGLNSPLHFGNGTRLTVT.

The chain has TRBV29-1 and TRBJ2-2; TRBD1 matches 7 bases. Germline CDR1 is SQVTM and CDR2 is ANQGSEA. After removal of 6 bases from V and 0 bases from J, the junction contained 4 bases not matched to a gene. CDR3 length: 14 amino acids. CDR3 loop: CSVAGTANTGELFF. The CDR3 nucleotides are TGCAGCGTGGCCGGGACAGCGAACACCGGGGAGCTGTTTTTT.

V gene TRBV19 combines with J gene TRBJ1-2; 9 nucleotides line up with TRBD1. Germline V gene data show CDR1 as LNHDA and CDR2 as SQIVND (reference sequence). CDR3 size: 15 residues. The V and J ends lost 5 bases and 2 bases, in that order; junction bases with no gene match: 6. Written as DNA, the CDR3 is TGTGCCAGTAGTTTGGGACAGGGAGGAAACTATGGCTACACCTTC. The encoded protein is CASSLGQGGNYGYTF.

J is TRBJ1-1 and V is TRBV7-6; perhaps TRBD1 as D (5 bases). The V end lost 5 bases, the J end lost 5 bases, and 9 bases lay between the germline ends. Germline-derived CDR1 and CDR2 are SGHVS and FNYEAQ. CDR3 length: 12 residues. In nucleotides, the CDR3 is TGTGCCAGCAGCGAGCAGGGAACTGAAGCTTTCTTT. It codes for CASSEQGTEAFF.

The chain has TRBV2 and TRBJ2-3, with 12 bases matching TRBD2. From germline, CDR1 is SNHLY and CDR2 FYNNEI. J lost 1 base, V lost 6 bases, and 5 bases had no gene match. The CDR3 runs to 16 residues. This CDR3 is CASRTSSGGGTDTQYF. In DNA, the CDR3 is TGTGCCAGCAGGACCTCTAGCGGGGGGGGCACAGATACGCAGTATTTT.